These T cell receptor beta chains were read from a single sample in a study of T cells in Graves' hyperthyroidism and ophthalmopathy. From the multiplex PCR reads, TCRdb called clonotypes with MiXCR, one entry per CDR3 protein. The sample carries around 400,000 distinct CDR3 sequences, under 15% recorded once. The sequencing input was blood. Source of these receptors: a young woman with Graves' hyperthyroidism. CDR3s include the opening cysteine and the closing phenylalanine or tryptophan. D genes are given only for firm matches. Only some rows state a clone size, as once, few, many or a class for expanded clones.

>TRBD2|TRBV20-1|many|TRBJ2-7
TGCAGTGCTAGTGCAGGTGGACTAGCGGTCTCCTACGAGCAGTACTTC
CSASAGGLAVSYEQYF
>NA|TRBV10-3|many|TRBJ2-5
TGTGCCATCAGTGAAGGACGGCTACAAGAGACCCAGTACTTC
CAISEGRLQETQYF
>NA|TRBV29-1|NA|TRBJ1-5
TGCAGCGTTCTGTCAGGCAATCAGCCCCAGCATTTT
CSVLSGNQPQHF
>NA|TRBV25-1|NA|TRBJ1-3
TGTGCCAGCAGTGTGGGAGGAAACGCCATATATTTT
CASSVGGNAIYF
>NA|TRBV28|many|TRBJ2-1
TGTGCCAGCGGCCCCCTGGGGAGCTCCTACAATGAGCAGTTCTTC
CASGPLGSSYNEQFF
>NA|TRBV20-1|many|TRBJ1-2
TGCAGTGCTAGAGATGGAAGAGACTATGGCTACACCTTC
CSARDGRDYGYTF
>TRBD1|TRBV6-1|many|TRBJ2-5
TGTGCCAGCAGGCCGGGACAGTTACAAGAGACCCAGTACTTC
CASRPGQLQETQYF
>NA|TRBV30|many|TRBJ1-1
TGTGCCTGGAGTGTGAACACTGAAGCTTTCTTT
CAWSVNTEAFF
>TRBD1|TRBV19|few|TRBJ2-5
TGTGCCGGTTCGACAGGGATCGCAGAGACCCAGTACTTC
CAGSTGIAETQYF
>TRBD1|TRBV12-5|few|TRBJ2-7
TGTGCTAGTGGTTTGCCCCTCCCGGGACAGCATCGATACGAGCAGTACTTC
CASGLPLPGQHRYEQYF
>NA|TRBV7-2|many|TRBJ2-7
TGTGCCAGCAGCCTTGCCACGCTAGGGTCTTACGAGCAGTACTTC
CASSLATLGSYEQYF
>NA|TRBV20-1|many|TRBJ2-5
TGCAGTGCTAAGGGACCGCAAGAGACCCAGTACTTC
CSAKGPQETQYF
>TRBD1|TRBV4-1|NA|TRBJ2-7
TGCGCCAGCAGCCTCCTCGGGACAGGGGTACTCTCCTCCTACAATGAGCAGTACTTC
CASSLLGTGVLSSYNEQYF
>NA|TRBV7-2|many|TRBJ2-5
TGTGCCAGCAGCTTTGGCGACGGGACCCAGTACTTC
CASSFGDGTQYF
>TRBD1|TRBV2|many|TRBJ1-5
TGTGCCAGCAGCGACAGGGGTTCAGGTCAGCCCCAGCATTTT
CASSDRGSGQPQHF
>NA|TRBV2|many|TRBJ2-1
TGTGCCAACTCGGCCTTTGTCTCATCGTGGGAGCAGTTCTTC
CANSAFVSSWEQFF
>NA|TRBV20-1|NA|TRBJ2-3
TGCAGTGCTGACACCAGACTCCCCGGTACGCAGTATTTT
CSADTRLPGTQYF
>NA|TRBV5-1|many|TRBJ2-6
TGCGCCAGCAGCTGGGGAAGGTCTGGGGCCAACGTCCTGACTTTC
CASSWGRSGANVLTF
>NA|TRBV12-3/TRBV12-4|many|TRBJ1-5
TGTGCCAGCAGTTTGGGGTGGGGAAATCAGCCCCAGCATTTT
CASSLGWGNQPQHF
>TRBD2|TRBV4-2|NA|TRBJ2-1
TGTGCCAGCAGCGGAACAATAGCGGGAGCAGGAAACAATGAGCAGTTCTTC
CASSGTIAGAGNNEQFF
>NA|TRBV20-1|many|TRBJ2-3
TGCAGTGCTAGAGCTAGCTTTAGCACAGATACGCAGTATTTT
CSARASFSTDTQYF
>NA|TRBV11-2|few|TRBJ1-6
TGTGCCAGCAGCTTAGGGGCCCCCCCCTCCGGCTCCTATAATTCACCCCTCCACTTT
CASSLGAPPSGSYNSPLHF
>NA|TRBV27|many|TRBJ2-4
TGTGCCAGCAGCCACGGGGACGCCAAAAACATTCAGTACTTC
CASSHGDAKNIQYF
>TRBD1|TRBV28|many|TRBJ1-2
TGTGCCAGCAGTTTTTATTATGTAGGGGGCCTGAGGGGCTACACCTTC
CASSFYYVGGLRGYTF
>NA|TRBV28|many|TRBJ1-5
TGTGCCAGCAATAAGGGGGACTTTAATCAGCCCCAGCATTTT
CASNKGDFNQPQHF
>TRBD2|TRBV30|NA|TRBJ2-5
TGTGCCTGGAGGAGTGGCCTAGCGGGAGGCTCCGCGGGGGTAGAGGCCCAGTACTTC
CAWRSGLAGGSAGVEAQYF
>TRBD2|TRBV12-3/TRBV12-4|many|TRBJ2-2
TGTGCCAGCAGCCGGCAGGGACTAGCGGGCACCGGGGAGCTGTTTTTT
CASSRQGLAGTGELFF
>NA|TRBV6-5|NA|TRBJ2-1
TGTGCCAGCAGTTATGTCGGATCATTGGGGCATGAGCAGTTCTTC
CASSYVGSLGHEQFF
>TRBD2|TRBV5-4|NA|TRBJ2-3
TGTGCCAGCAGCTTGGCTGTGGTAGCGGGAATCACAGATACGCAGTATTTT
CASSLAVVAGITDTQYF
>TRBD1|TRBV6-1|many|TRBJ1-1
TGTGCCAGCAGCAGGGGGACGCTGACTGAAGCTTTCTTT
CASSRGTLTEAFF
>NA|TRBV5-1|NA|TRBJ2-7
TGCGCCAGCAGCTTGGGACGGGACTACGAGCAGTACTTC
CASSLGRDYEQYF
>TRBD2|TRBV2|many|TRBJ2-7
TGTGCCACGTGGGCTAGCGGGGGGGCCGCCCTCTACGAGCAGTACTTC
CATWASGGAALYEQYF
>NA|TRBV28|many|TRBJ1-1
TGTGCCAGGCTGACGGAAGCTTTCTTT
CARLTEAFF
>NA|TRBV12-3/TRBV12-4|many|TRBJ2-3
TGTGCCAGCAGAAGGGGGGCCTCAGATACGCAGTATTTT
CASRRGASDTQYF
>NA|TRBV9|many|TRBJ1-1
TGTGCCAGCAGCGTAGTGACTGGGGTAAGGGCTGAAGCTTTCTTT
CASSVVTGVRAEAFF
>TRBD2|TRBV4-1|many|TRBJ2-5
TGCGCCAGCAGCCAAGATTTTGCGGGGGGCATGGGGGAGACCCAGTACTTC
CASSQDFAGGMGETQYF
>NA|TRBV7-2|many|TRBJ2-1
TGTGCCAGCAGGTTCGGGGGGCCGCCGACGTATGAGCAGTTCTTC
CASRFGGPPTYEQFF
>NA|TRBV10-1|NA|TRBJ1-5
TGCGCCAGCAGCGAGGCGACGGGTTGGCCCCAGCATTTT
CASSEATGWPQHF
>TRBD1|TRBV7-9|few|TRBJ1-2
TGTGCCAGCAGCGTTGGGACAGGGGAAAATGGCTACACCTTC
CASSVGTGENGYTF
>NA|TRBV5-4|once|TRBJ2-7
TGTGCCAGCAGCTTGAAGGGGGTCAACGGCGAGCAGTACTTC
CASSLKGVNGEQYF
>NA|TRBV30|NA|TRBJ1-3
TGTGCCTGGAGCGACAGGTACACCATATATTTT
CAWSDRYTIYF
>TRBD2|TRBV11-2|many|TRBJ2-1
TGTGCCAGCAGCCGCGTTGGCGGGAGGCAGTTCTTC
CASSRVGGRQFF
>NA|TRBV5-1|many|TRBJ2-5
TGCGCCAGCAGCCGGGACGGATCAGGTCAAGAGACCCAGTACTTC
CASSRDGSGQETQYF
>NA|TRBV28|many|TRBJ1-1
TGTCTACTCACTGAAGCTTTCTTT
CLLTEAFF
>NA|TRBV6-1|many|TRBJ1-1
TGTGCCAGCCAGCGGGGCGGCACTGAAGCTTTCTTT
CASQRGGTEAFF
>NA|TRBV7-3|many|TRBJ2-3
TGTGCCAGCAGCTTAACGGGCCCGAAGGCAGATACGCAGTATTTT
CASSLTGPKADTQYF
>NA|TRBV7-9|many|TRBJ2-3
TGTGCCAGCGGCTCCAGGGACCGTAGCACAGATACGCAGTATTTT
CASGSRDRSTDTQYF
>NA|TRBV20-1|many|TRBJ1-1
TGCAGTAGGGAAGGCAACATGAACACTGAAGCTTTCTTT
CSREGNMNTEAFF
>NA|TRBV24-1|many|TRBJ2-5
TGTGCCATGCAAGAGACCCAGTACTTC
CAMQETQYF
>NA|TRBV6-2/TRBV6-3|NA|TRBJ1-5
TGTGCCAGCAGTCCGGACTTGGGGAGGCAGCCCCAGCATTTT
CASSPDLGRQPQHF
>TRBD2|TRBV7-2|many|TRBJ2-1
TGTGCCAGCAGCTTAAGGGTGGCTAGCGGATACAATGAGCAGTTCTTC
CASSLRVASGYNEQFF